This entry concerns a single TCR beta chain. What it binds is unknown. This table comes from immunoSEQ multiplex PCR, and its TCRdb copy is limited to in-frame clones, with some not included. The sample consists of some 110,000 clones, around 94% of them appearing once. There are 15 residues in the CDR3. The V end lost 0 bases, the J end lost 10 bases, and 15 bases lay between the germline ends. In germline, CDR1 is LGHDT, CDR2 YNNKEL (reference sequence). These data come from a study of T cell responses to AZD1222 COVID-19 vaccine. Study findings and constraints: Among vaccine-associated CD4 TCRs, coverage spanned spike, with dominance at 160-218 and 743-854. Targets within unmutated variant regions were reportedly found for nearly half of spike-specific TCRs.

The TCR was taken from an adult in good health. The rearrangement links TRBV3-1 (or the pseudogene TRBV3-2) to TRBJ1-4, with D perhaps matching TRBD1 (5 bases). Source: peripheral blood, taken on day 0 of AZD1222 vaccination. The CDR3: CASSQDSGGGRKLFF. In DNA, the CDR3 is TGTGCCAGCAGCCAAGATTCCGGGGGGGGGAGAAAACTGTTTTTT.